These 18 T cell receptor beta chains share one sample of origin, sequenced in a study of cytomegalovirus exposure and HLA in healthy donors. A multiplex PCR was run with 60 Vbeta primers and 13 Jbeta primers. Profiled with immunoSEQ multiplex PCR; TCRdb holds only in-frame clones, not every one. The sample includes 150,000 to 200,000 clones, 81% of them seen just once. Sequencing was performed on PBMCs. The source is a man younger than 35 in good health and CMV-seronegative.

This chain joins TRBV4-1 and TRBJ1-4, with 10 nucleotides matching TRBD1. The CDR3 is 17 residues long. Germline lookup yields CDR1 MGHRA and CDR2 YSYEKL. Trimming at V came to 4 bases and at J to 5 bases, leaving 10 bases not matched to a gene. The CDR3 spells CASSPNPGQGGNEKLFF. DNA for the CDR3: TGCGCCAGCAGCCCGAACCCTGGACAGGGGGGGAATGAAAAACTGTTTTTT.

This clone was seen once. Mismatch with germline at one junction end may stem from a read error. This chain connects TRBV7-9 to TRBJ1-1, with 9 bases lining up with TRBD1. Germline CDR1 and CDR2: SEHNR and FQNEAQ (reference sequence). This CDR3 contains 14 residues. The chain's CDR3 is CSSSWDREVIEAFF. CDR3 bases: TGTTCCAGCAGCTGGGACAGGGAAGTTATTGAAGCTTTCTTT.

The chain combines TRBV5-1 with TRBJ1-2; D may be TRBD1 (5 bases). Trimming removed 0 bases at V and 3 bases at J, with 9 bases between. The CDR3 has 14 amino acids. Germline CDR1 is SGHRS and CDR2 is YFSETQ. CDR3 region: CASSLEGRDYGYTF. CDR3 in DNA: TGCGCCAGCAGCTTGGAGGGGCGCGACTATGGCTACACCTTC.

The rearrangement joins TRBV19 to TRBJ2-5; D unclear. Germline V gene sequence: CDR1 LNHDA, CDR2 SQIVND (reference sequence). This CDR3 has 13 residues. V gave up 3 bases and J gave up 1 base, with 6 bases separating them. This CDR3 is CASSMVSQETQYF. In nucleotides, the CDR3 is TGTGCCAGTAGTATGGTCAGCCAAGAGACCCAGTACTTC.

For the CDR3, the DNA is TGTGCCAGCAGCTACCACCGGGAGGAGGGCTATGGCTACACCTTC. Translating gives CASSYHREEGYGYTF. The J gene is TRBJ1-2, the V gene TRBV13; no clear D. Germline V gene data show CDR1 as PRHDT and CDR2 as FYEKMQ (reference sequence). The germline V and J ends were trimmed by 4 bases and 4 bases, with 16 bases remaining between them. The CDR3 length is 15 residues.

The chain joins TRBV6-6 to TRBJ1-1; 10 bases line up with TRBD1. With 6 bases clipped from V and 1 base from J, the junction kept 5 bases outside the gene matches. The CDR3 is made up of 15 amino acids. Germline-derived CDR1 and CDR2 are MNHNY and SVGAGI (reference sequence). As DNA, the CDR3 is TGTGCCAGCAGAGACAGGGGGCGAGGGAACACTGAAGCTTTCTTT. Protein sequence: CASRDRGRGNTEAFF.

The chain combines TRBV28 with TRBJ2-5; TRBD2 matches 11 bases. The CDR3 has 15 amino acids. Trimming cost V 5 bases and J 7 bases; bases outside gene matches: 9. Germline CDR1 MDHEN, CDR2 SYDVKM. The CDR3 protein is CASSATSGGLWTQYF. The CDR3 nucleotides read TGTGCCAGCAGTGCCACTAGCGGGGGTTTATGGACCCAGTACTTC.

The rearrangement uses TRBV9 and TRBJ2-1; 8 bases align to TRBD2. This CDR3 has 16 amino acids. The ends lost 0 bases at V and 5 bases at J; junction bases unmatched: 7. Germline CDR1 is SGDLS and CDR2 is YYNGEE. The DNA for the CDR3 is TGTGCCAGCAGCGTAGCTCCGAGCGGGGGCAACAATGAGCAGTTCTTC. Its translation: CASSVAPSGGNNEQFF.

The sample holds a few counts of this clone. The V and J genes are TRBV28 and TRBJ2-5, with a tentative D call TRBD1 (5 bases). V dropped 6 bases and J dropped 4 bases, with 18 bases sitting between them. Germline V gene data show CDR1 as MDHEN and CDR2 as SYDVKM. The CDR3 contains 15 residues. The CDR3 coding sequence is TGTGCCAGCAGGAGACCCGACAGCCTCCGAGAGACCCAGTACTTC. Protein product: CASRRPDSLRETQYF.

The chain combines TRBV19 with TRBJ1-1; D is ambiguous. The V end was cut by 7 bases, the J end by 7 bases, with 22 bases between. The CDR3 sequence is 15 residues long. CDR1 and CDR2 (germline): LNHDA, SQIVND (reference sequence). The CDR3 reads CASTRSGRDVSEAFF. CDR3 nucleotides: TGTGCCAGTACAAGGTCGGGGAGGGATGTGAGTGAAGCTTTCTTT.

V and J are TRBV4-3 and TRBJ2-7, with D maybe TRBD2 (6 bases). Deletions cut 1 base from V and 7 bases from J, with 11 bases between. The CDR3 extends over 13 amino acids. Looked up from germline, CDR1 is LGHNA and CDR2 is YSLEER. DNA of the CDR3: TGCGCCAGCAGCCAAGTTCCGGGGGTGGAGCAGTACTTC. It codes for CASSQVPGVEQYF.

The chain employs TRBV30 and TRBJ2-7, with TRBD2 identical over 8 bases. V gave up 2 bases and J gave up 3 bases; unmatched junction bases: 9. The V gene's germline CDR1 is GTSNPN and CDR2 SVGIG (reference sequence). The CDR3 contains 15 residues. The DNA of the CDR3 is TGTGCCTGGAGTCTTCCGGGACTAGGGGGCTACGAGCAGTACTTC. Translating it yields CAWSLPGLGGYEQYF. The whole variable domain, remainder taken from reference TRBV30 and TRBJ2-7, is SQTIHQWPATLVQPVGSPLSLECTVEGTSNPNLYWYRQAAGRGLQLLFYSVGIGQISSEVPQNLSASRPQDRQFILSSKKLLLSDSGFYLCAWSLPGLGGYEQYFGPGTRLTVT.

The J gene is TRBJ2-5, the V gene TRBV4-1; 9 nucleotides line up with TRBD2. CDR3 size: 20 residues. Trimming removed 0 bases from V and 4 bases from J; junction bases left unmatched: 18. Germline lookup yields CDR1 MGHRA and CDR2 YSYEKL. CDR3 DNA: TGCGCCAGCAGCCAAGATGGCGTCGGGCGGGGGGGCCGTCCGGGAGAGACCCAGTACTTC. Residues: CASSQDGVGRGGRPGETQYF.

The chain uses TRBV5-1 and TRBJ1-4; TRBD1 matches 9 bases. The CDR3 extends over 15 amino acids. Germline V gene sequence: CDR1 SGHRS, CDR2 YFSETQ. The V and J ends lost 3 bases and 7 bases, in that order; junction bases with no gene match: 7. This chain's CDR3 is CASSSRGQGTEKLFF. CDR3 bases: TGCGCCAGCAGCTCCCGGGGACAGGGTACTGAAAAACTGTTTTTT.

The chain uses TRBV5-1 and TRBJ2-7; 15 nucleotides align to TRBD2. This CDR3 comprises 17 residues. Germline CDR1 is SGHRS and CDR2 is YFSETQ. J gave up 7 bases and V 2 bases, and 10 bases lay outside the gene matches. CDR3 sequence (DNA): TGCGCCAGCAGCTTCGGGACTAGCGGGAGGATTGCAGAGGAGCAGTACTTC. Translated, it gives CASSFGTSGRIAEEQYF.

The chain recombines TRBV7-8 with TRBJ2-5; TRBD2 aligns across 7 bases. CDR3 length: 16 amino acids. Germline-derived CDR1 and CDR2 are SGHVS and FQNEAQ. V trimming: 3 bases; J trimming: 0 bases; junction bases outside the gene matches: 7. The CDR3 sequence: CASSFLSGSYQETQYF. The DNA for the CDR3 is TGTGCCAGCAGCTTCCTTAGCGGGTCGTACCAAGAGACCCAGTACTTC.

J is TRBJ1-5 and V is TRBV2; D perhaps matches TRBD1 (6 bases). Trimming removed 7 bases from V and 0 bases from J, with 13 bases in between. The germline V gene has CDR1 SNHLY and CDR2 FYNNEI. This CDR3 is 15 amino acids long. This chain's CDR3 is CASKQTGYSNQPQHF. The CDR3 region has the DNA TGTGCCAGCAAACAGACAGGCTATAGCAATCAGCCCCAGCATTTT. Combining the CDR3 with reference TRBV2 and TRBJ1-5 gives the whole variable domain EPEVTQTPSHQVTQMGQEVILRCVPISNHLYFYWYRQILGQKVEFLVSFYNNEISEKSEIFDDQFSVERPDGSNFTLKIRSTKLEDSAMYFCASKQTGYSNQPQHFGDGTRLSIL.

The CDR3, as DNA: TGTGCCAGCAGGCCGGGACTCAACTACGAGCAGTACTTC. This codes for CASRPGLNYEQYF. V usage is TRBV6-5 and J usage is TRBJ2-7; a weak D match, TRBD2 (6 bases). Trimming left V 6 bases short and J 3 bases short, with 12 bases between. The CDR3 runs 13 residues. Germline loops: CDR1 MNHEY, CDR2 SVGAGI.